This entry features one TCR beta chain sequence. The entry originates in a study of blood T cell repertoires in COVID-19. Study-wide context: COVID-19 samples collected from the United States, Italy and Spain covered acute and convalescent phases. T cells, B-cell-depleted T cells, or PBMCs provided the cDNA or gDNA that served as material.

Per the study methods: By means of reference gene primer amplification, nucleated cell counts were estimated. Sequencing used immunoSEQ multiplex PCR; TCRdb keeps in-frame clones, though not all of them. V and J calls and clone size are given by that table; D and trimming were obtained from the DNA. The sample includes around 290,000 clones, roughly 88% seen only once; the top ten take about 1%. This CDR3 is 16 amino acids long. J lost 2 bases, V lost 4 bases, and 3 bases had no gene match. Germline V gene lookup returns CDR1 SGHRS and CDR2 YFSETQ. Two consecutive negative NP/OP PCR tests, clearance, or resolved symptoms defined Cohort 3 recovery.

The TCR sequence derives from a woman in her 30s who had recovered from COVID-19. Material for sequencing was PBMCs or T cells enriched from blood (not recorded which). This chain uses TRBV5-1 with TRBJ2-3; 14 nucleotides match TRBD2. CDR3 nucleotide sequence: TGCGCCAGCAGCAAGGGACTAGCGGGGGCCACAGATACGCAGTATTTT. Amino acid sequence: CASSKGLAGATDTQYF.